These 10 T cell receptor beta chains came from one sample sequenced in a study of shared clonotypes between healthy human individuals (dated by TCRdb to the early 2020s). The method was the immunoSEQ multiplex PCR assay. Sourced from immuneACCESS, this table was stored by TCRdb with only in-frame sequences that have V and J called. A share of the clones is absent; for the studies checked, an unresolved V gene accounts for under half, and the remainder has no known explanation. For this sample the table gives roughly 1.4 million clones, of which approximately 98.5% were detected only once. The ten biggest clones cover approximately 0.4% of the sample. The material sequenced was naive CD4+ T cells sorted from blood. Taken with the paper, the label for cell subset or site translates to: CD45RA+ positively selected. These receptors were collected from a man aged 30 to 39 in good health.

The rearrangement uses TRBV6-5 and TRBJ2-7; TRBD1 matches at 8 bases. The CDR3 consists of 14 residues. The ends lost 7 bases at V and 10 bases at J; junction bases unmatched: 15. Germline V gene data show CDR1 as MNHEY and CDR2 as SVGAGI. This CDR3 is CASKVDRAGGEQYF. CDR3 in DNA: TGTGCCAGCAAAGTGGACAGGGCTGGGGGCGAACAGTACTTC.

This clone was seen a single time. Within the sample, other DNA sequences also encode this same CDR3. The gene calls are TRBV7-2 and TRBJ2-5; D is ambiguous. CDR3 length: 10 amino acids. CDR1 is SGHTA and CDR2 is FQGNSA in the germline V gene. V was clipped by 8 bases and J by 4 bases, with 5 bases between them. The CDR3 DNA follows: TGTGCCAGCGGGCGAGAGACCCAGTACTTC. It is translated as CASGRETQYF.

The V gene is TRBV10-2, the J gene TRBJ2-3, with 12 nucleotides matching TRBD2. J was trimmed by 2 bases and V by 6 bases; bases with no gene match: 3. The V gene's germline CDR1 is WSHSY and CDR2 SAAADI. CDR3 length: 15 residues. This CDR3 reads CASRGTSGYTDTQYF. CDR3 DNA: TGCGCCAGCAGGGGGACTAGCGGGTACACAGATACGCAGTATTTT.

This clone is a singleton in its sample. The chain has TRBV2 and TRBJ1-2, with D possibly matching TRBD1 (6 bases). The CDR3 runs to 13 residues. Per the germline V gene, CDR1 is SNHLY and CDR2 is FYNNEI. The germline V and J ends were trimmed by 2 bases and 7 bases, with 11 bases remaining between them. CDR3 DNA sequence: TGTGCCAGCAGTGAATTGGGGGCCGGTGGCTACACCTTC. It yields the protein CASSELGAGGYTF.

This sequence joins TRBV5-1 and TRBJ2-3, with TRBD2 matching 9 bases. V shed 4 bases, J shed 2 bases, and the junction held 8 bases outside the gene matches. Germline CDR1 is SGHRS and CDR2 is YFSETQ. This CDR3 is built from 16 residues. This chain's CDR3 is CASSVDPGLATDTQYF. The CDR3 DNA follows: TGCGCCAGCAGCGTGGATCCGGGACTAGCCACAGATACGCAGTATTTT.

This clone was seen once. V is TRBV7-2 and J is TRBJ2-1, with unresolved D. Germline-derived CDR1 and CDR2 are SGHTA and FQGNSA. The CDR3 is 17 residues long. With 1 base removed from V and 4 bases from J, the gap between germline ends came to 17 bases. The CDR3 spells CASSLVSGVLSYNEQFF. The CDR3 DNA sequence: TGTGCCAGCAGCTTAGTCTCTGGGGTTTTGTCGTACAATGAGCAGTTCTTC.

The V gene is TRBV11-3, the J gene TRBJ2-1, with D unresolved. The CDR3 runs 15 residues. Germline V CDR1 and CDR2: SGHNT, YENEEA. The V gene lost 3 bases and the J gene lost 4 bases, with 13 bases spanning the gap. The CDR3 DNA is TGTGCCAGCAGCTTTGGCGCCGGATCTTACAATGAGCAGTTCTTC. This translates into CASSFGAGSYNEQFF.

This chain links TRBV2 with TRBJ2-2; either TRBD1 or TRBD2 may fit D (5 bases each). Germline V gene data show CDR1 as SNHLY and CDR2 as FYNNEI. This CDR3 has 17 residues. V dropped 6 bases and J dropped 2 bases, with 19 bases sitting between them. The CDR3 here is CASRRGVSVGNTGELFF. The CDR3 nucleotides are TGTGCCAGCAGGAGGGGAGTCAGCGTAGGAAACACCGGGGAGCTGTTTTTT.

V is TRBV28 and J is TRBJ2-6, with TRBD1 matching over 9 bases. The germline CDR1 and CDR2 sequences are MDHEN and SYDVKM. Trimming took 0 bases from V and 0 from J; bases not matched to a gene: 3. This CDR3 is 18 amino acids long. In DNA form, the CDR3 reads TGTGCCAGCAGTTTATGGGGGACAGGGAGCTCTGGGGCCAACGTCCTGACTTTC. Translated, it gives CASSLWGTGSSGANVLTF.

The V gene is TRBV28, the J gene TRBJ2-7; D gene ambiguous. The germline V gene has CDR1 MDHEN and CDR2 SYDVKM. The CDR3 runs to 14 residues. Between the trimmed V and J ends, which lost 6 bases and 5 bases, there was a span of 17 bases. In nucleotides, the CDR3 is TGTGCCAGCAGCGTGCAGCCACCAAACGACGAGCAGTACTTC. Amino acid sequence: CASSVQPPNDEQYF.